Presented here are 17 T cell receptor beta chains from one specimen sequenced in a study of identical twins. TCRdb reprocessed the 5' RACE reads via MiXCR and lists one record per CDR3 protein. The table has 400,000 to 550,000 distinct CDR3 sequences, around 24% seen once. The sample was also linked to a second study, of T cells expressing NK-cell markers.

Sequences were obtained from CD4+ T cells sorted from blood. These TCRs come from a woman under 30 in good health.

The DNA for the CDR3 is TGTGCCATCAGTGAGTCGGCAGGGTCCTACGAGCAGTACTTC. It encodes CAISESAGSYEQYF. This sequence joins TRBV10-3 and TRBJ2-7; the D gene is possibly TRBD1 (5 bases). Germline CDR1 reads ENHRY; CDR2 reads SYGVKD. V was trimmed by 0 bases and J by 1 base, leaving 7 bases between them. The CDR3 runs to 14 residues.

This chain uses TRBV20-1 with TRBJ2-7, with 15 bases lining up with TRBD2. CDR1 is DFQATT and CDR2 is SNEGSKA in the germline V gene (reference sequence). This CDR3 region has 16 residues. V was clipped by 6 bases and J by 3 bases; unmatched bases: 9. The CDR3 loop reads CSARGTSGRFVYEQYF. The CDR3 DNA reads TGCAGTGCACGTGGGACTAGCGGGAGGTTCGTCTACGAGCAGTACTTC.

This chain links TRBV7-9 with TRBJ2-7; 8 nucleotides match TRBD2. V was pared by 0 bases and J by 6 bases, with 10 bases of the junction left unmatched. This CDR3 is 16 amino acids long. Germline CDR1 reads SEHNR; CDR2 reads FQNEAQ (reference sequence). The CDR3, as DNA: TGTGCCAGCAGCTTAGCGCGGTTGCTAGCGGGCTCCGAGCAGTACTTC. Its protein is CASSLARLLAGSEQYF.

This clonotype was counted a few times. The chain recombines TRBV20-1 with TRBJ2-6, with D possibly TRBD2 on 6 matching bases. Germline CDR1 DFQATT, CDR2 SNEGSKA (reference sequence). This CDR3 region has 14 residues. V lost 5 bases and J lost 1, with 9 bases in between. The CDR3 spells CSAPAGSGANVLTF. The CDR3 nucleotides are TGCAGTGCTCCGGCGGGATCTGGGGCCAACGTCCTGACTTTC.

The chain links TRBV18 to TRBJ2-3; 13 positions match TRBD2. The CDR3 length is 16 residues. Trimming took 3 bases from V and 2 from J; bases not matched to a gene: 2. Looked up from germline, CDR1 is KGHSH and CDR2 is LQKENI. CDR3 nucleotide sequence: TGTGCCAGCTCACCGACTAGCGGGAGGCCCACAGATACGCAGTATTTT. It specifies CASSPTSGRPTDTQYF.

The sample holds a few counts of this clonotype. The CDR3 protein is CASSTGVINGYTF. The CDR3, as DNA: TGTGCCAGCAGTACAGGAGTAATAAATGGCTACACCTTC. This chain uses TRBV6-5 with TRBJ1-2; TRBD1 might be the D (5 bases). The CDR3 contains 13 residues. Per germline, CDR1 MNHEY and CDR2 SVGAGI. V was shortened by 5 bases and J by 6 bases, with 13 bases between the two germline ends.

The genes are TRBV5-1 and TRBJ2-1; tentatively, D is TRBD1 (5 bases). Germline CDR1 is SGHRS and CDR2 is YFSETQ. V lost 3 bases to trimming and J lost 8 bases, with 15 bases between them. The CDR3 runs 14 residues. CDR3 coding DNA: TGCGCCAGCAGCTCCCTACGGTGGGGCGATGAGCAGTTCTTC. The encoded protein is CASSSLRWGDEQFF.

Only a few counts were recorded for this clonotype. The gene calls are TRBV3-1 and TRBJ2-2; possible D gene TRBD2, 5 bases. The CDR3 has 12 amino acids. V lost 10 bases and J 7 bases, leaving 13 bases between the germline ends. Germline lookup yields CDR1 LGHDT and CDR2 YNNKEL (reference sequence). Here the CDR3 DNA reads TGTGCCACTATGGGAGCTGGCGGGGAGCTGTTTTTT. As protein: CATMGAGGELFF. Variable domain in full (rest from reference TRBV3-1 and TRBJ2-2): DTAVSQTPKYLVTQMGNDKSIKCEQNLGHDTMYWYKQDSKKFLKIMFSYNNKELIINETVPNRFSPKSPDKAHLNLHINSLELGDSAVYFCATMGAGGELFFGEGSRLTVL.

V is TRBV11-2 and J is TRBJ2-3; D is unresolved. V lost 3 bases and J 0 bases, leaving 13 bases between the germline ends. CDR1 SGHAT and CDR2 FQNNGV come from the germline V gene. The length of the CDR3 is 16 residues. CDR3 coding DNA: TGTGCCAGCAGCTTTGCCTGGGCCGTAAGCACAGATACGCAGTATTTT. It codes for CASSFAWAVSTDTQYF.

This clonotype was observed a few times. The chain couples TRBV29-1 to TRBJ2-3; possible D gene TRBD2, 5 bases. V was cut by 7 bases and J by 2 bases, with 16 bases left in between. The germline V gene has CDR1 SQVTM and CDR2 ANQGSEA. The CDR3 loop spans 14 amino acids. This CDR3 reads CSAAVGVITDTQYF. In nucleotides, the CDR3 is TGCAGCGCCGCGGTCGGGGTCATCACAGATACGCAGTATTTT.

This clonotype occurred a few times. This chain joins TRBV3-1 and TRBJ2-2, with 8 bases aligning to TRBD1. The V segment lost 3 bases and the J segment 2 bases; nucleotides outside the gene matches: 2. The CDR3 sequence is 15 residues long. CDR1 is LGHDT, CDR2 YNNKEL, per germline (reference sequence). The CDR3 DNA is TGTGCCAGCAGCCATCAGGGGGCTAACACCGGGGAGCTGTTTTTT. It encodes CASSHQGANTGELFF.

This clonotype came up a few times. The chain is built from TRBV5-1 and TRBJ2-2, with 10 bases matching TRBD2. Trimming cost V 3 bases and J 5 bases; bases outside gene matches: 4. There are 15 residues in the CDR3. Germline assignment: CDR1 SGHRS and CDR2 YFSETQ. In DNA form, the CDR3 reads TGCGCCAGCAGCTCTAGCGGGAGTGGTACCGGGGAGCTGTTTTTT. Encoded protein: CASSSSGSGTGELFF.

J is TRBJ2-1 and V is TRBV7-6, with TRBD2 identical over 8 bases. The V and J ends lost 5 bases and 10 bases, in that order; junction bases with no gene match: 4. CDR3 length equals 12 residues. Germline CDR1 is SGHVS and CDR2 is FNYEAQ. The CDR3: CASSPIAGEQFF. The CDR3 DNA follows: TGTGCCAGCAGCCCAATAGCGGGGGAGCAGTTCTTC.

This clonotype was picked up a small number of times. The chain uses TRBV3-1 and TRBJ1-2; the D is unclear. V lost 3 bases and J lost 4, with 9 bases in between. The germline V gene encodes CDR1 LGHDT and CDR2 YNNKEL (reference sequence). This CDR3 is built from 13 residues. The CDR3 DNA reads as TGTGCCAGCAGCCATGGGCGGATCTATGGCTACACCTTC. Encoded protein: CASSHGRIYGYTF.

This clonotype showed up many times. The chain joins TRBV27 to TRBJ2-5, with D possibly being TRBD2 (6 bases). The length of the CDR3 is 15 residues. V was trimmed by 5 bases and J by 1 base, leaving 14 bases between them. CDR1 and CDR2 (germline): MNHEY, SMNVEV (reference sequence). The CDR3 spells CASSPRRGLQETQYF. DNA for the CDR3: TGTGCCAGCAGTCCTAGGCGGGGCCTCCAAGAGACCCAGTACTTC.

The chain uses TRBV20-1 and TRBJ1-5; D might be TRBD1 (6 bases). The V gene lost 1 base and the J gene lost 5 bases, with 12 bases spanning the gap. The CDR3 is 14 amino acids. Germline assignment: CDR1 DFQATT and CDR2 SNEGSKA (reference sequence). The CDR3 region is CSARGAQGHQPQHF. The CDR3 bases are TGCAGTGCTAGAGGAGCACAGGGTCATCAGCCCCAGCATTTT.

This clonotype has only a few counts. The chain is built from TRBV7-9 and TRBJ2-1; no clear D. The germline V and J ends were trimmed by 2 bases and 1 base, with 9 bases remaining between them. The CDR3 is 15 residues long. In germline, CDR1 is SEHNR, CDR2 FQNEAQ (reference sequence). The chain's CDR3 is CASSLRTESYNEQFF. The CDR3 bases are TGTGCCAGCAGCTTACGAACAGAATCCTACAATGAGCAGTTCTTC.